This is a list of T cell receptor beta chains from one sample in a study of T-cell reconstitution after alpha-beta-depleted transplantation in children. In TCRdb, the PCR reads were re-called with MiXCR into one record per CDR3 protein. The sample has 300,000 to 400,000 distinct CDR3 sequences; approximately 23% are singletons. The sequencing here drew on PBMCs, mostly from graft donor cells, taken 180 days after TCRalphabeta/CD19-depleted stem cell transplant. All receptors come from a male patient between 10 and 17 years old who had a stem cell transplant for acute lymphoblastic leukemia, so the T cells may come from the graft donor. CDR3s include the opening cysteine and the closing phenylalanine or tryptophan. A D gene is named only where the DNA matches it firmly. Where a row states a size, it is once, few, many or the class of an expanded clone; other rows omit it.

J gene	D gene	V gene	clone size	CDR3 protein	CDR3 DNA
TRBJ2-5	-	TRBV7-9	-	CASSLAEGILARETQYF	TGTGCCAGCAGCTTAGCTGAGGGCATACTAGCCCGAGAGACCCAGTACTTC
TRBJ2-3	TRBD1	TRBV24-1	once	CATSGNRDSVTDTQYF	TGTGCCACCAGTGGTAACCGGGACAGCGTCACAGATACGCAGTATTTT
TRBJ1-5	-	TRBV7-9	few	CASSFRVSNQPQHF	TGTGCCAGCAGCTTCCGGGTTAGCAATCAGCCCCAGCATTTT
TRBJ2-7	TRBD1	TRBV20-1	-	CSAARDSWGYEQYF	TGCAGTGCGGCCCGGGACAGTTGGGGCTACGAGCAGTACTTC
TRBJ1-2	-	TRBV20-1	few	CSARDYGYTF	TGCAGTGCTAGAGACTATGGCTACACCTTC
TRBJ1-2	-	TRBV12-3/TRBV12-4	few	CASSASVYGYTF	TGTGCCAGCAGCGCTAGTGTCTATGGCTACACCTTC
TRBJ1-1	TRBD1	TRBV27	-	CASSFNRGFEAFF	TGTGCCAGCAGTTTCAACAGGGGCTTCGAAGCTTTCTTT
TRBJ2-3	-	TRBV6-1	few	CASSPGITSTDTQYF	TGTGCCAGCAGTCCGGGGATAACTAGCACAGATACGCAGTATTTT
TRBJ1-1	-	TRBV19	-	CASRPDVPNTEAFF	TGTGCCAGTAGACCGGACGTACCGAACACTGAAGCTTTCTTT
TRBJ1-2	-	TRBV7-2	many	CASSLVWGIDYGYTF	TGTGCCAGCAGCTTAGTGTGGGGGATTGACTATGGCTACACCTTC
TRBJ2-1	-	TRBV5-4	few	CASSRLGSNEQFF	TGTGCCAGCAGCCGACTAGGCTCCAATGAGCAGTTCTTC
TRBJ2-7	-	TRBV20-1	few	CSASWTENYEQYF	TGCAGTGCTAGCTGGACAGAAAACTACGAGCAGTACTTC
TRBJ2-7	-	TRBV2	few	CASREYEQYF	TGTGCCAGCAGGGAATACGAGCAGTACTTC
TRBJ1-1	-	TRBV7-3	-	CASRQTGNTEAFF	TGTGCCAGCAGACAAACAGGGAACACTGAAGCTTTCTTT
TRBJ2-2	-	TRBV11-2	-	CASSFSRVTGELFF	TGTGCCAGCAGCTTCTCCAGGGTCACCGGGGAGCTGTTTTTT
TRBJ2-1	TRBD2	TRBV5-1	few	CASSLAGTSKFF	TGCGCCAGCAGCTTGGCCGGGACTAGCAAGTTCTTC
TRBJ1-1	-	TRBV27	-	CASSSVGTEAFF	TGTGCCAGCAGTTCGGTGGGGACTGAAGCTTTCTTT
TRBJ2-7	TRBD2	TRBV29-1	-	CSVEGAILAGVYEQYF	TGCAGCGTTGAAGGGGCTATCCTAGCGGGAGTGTATGAGCAGTACTTC
TRBJ2-5	-	TRBV12-3/TRBV12-4	few	CASSYRGRLQETQYF	TGTGCCAGCAGTTATCGGGGCAGACTTCAAGAGACCCAGTACTTC
TRBJ2-7	-	TRBV5-1	many	CASSFGENYEQYF	TGCGCCAGCAGCTTTGGCGAGAACTACGAGCAGTACTTC
TRBJ2-3	TRBD2	TRBV12-3/TRBV12-4	-	CASSLKGRGLAGGGTDTQYF	TGTGCCAGCAGTTTAAAAGGCCGGGGACTAGCGGGAGGGGGCACAGATACGCAGTATTTT
TRBJ2-1	TRBD2	TRBV20-1	few	CSARTSGSLGEQFF	TGCAGTGCCCGGACTAGCGGGAGTCTTGGTGAGCAGTTCTTC
TRBJ2-1	-	TRBV12-3/TRBV12-4	few	CASTPSWGISGNEQFF	TGTGCCAGCACCCCCTCCTGGGGAATATCGGGGAATGAGCAGTTCTTC
TRBJ2-7	-	TRBV13	-	CASSSRGVRYEQYF	TGTGCCAGCAGCTCCAGGGGGGTTCGCTACGAGCAGTACTTC
TRBJ1-1	-	TRBV9	-	CASSVGVSENTEAFF	TGTGCCAGCAGCGTAGGGGTCTCGGAGAACACTGAAGCTTTCTTT
TRBJ2-7	-	TRBV4-3	-	CASSQHLGGTDSYEQYF	TGCGCCAGCAGCCAACACCTAGGAGGGACGGACTCCTACGAGCAGTACTTC
TRBJ2-1	TRBD2	TRBV4-1	-	CASSQPGLAWEQFF	TGCGCCAGCAGCCAACCGGGACTAGCTTGGGAGCAGTTCTTC